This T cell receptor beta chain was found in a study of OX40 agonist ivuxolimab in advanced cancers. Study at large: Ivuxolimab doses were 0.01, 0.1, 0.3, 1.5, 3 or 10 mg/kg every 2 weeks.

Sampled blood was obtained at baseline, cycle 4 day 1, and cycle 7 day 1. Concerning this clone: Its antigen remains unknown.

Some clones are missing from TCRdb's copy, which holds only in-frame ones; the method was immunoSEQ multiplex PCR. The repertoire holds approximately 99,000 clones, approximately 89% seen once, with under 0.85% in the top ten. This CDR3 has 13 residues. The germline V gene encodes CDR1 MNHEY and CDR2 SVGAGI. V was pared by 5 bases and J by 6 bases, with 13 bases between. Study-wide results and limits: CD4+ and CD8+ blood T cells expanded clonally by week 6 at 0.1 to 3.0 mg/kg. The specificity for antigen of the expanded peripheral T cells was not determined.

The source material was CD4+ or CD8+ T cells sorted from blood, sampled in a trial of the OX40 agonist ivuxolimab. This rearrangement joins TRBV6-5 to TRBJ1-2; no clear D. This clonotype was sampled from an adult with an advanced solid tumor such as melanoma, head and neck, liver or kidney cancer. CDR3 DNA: TGTGCCAGCAGTCGGACCCCCTGGGATGGCTACACCTTC. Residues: CASSRTPWDGYTF.